These 3 T cell receptor beta chains share one sample of origin, sequenced in a study of cytomegalovirus exposure and HLA in healthy donors (dated by TCRdb to about 2017). Library prep was done by the immunoSEQ multiplex PCR assay. The multiplex PCR relied on a mix of 60 forward primers for TCR Vbeta segments and 13 reverse primers for TCR Jbeta segments. Drawn from immuneACCESS, this table holds only the in-frame rearrangements with V and J called that TCRdb kept. Clones are partly lost; checked studies trace under half to an unresolved V gene and leave the rest unexplained. Counted in this sample were over 100,000 clones; 74% of them appeared once. Jointly, the top ten make up 2% to 2.5% of the sample. The sequenced sample was PBMCs. These TCRs come from a human donor in good health.

V usage is TRBV21-1 and J usage is TRBJ1-4. TRBV21-1 is an annotated pseudogene. This CDR3 contains 19 residues. The DNA for the CDR3 is TGTGCCAGCAGCAAGTGGGGGGGAGGTTGGCTTGCAACTAATGAAAAACTGTTTTTT. Protein product: CASSKWGGGWLATNEKLFF.

This clone was seen a few times. CDR3 nucleotides: TGTGCCAGCAGTGACCGTAGTGTTCAGGTATCCGAGCAGTACTTC. Translated, it gives CASSDRSVQVSEQYF. The gene calls are TRBV5-4 and TRBJ2-7; D unresolved. Germline CDR1 SGHNT, CDR2 YYREEE (reference sequence). Trimming pared 5 bases from V and 6 bases from J, leaving 21 bases between. CDR3 length: 15 amino acids.

V and J are TRBV6-6 and TRBJ2-1; 10 bases fit TRBD2. J lost 7 bases, V lost 1 base, and 4 bases had no gene match. The length of the CDR3 is 15 residues. Germline assignment: CDR1 MNHNY and CDR2 SVGAGI (reference sequence). The CDR3 region is CASSYFPSGGNEQFF. DNA for the CDR3: TGTGCCAGCAGTTACTTCCCTAGCGGGGGAAATGAGCAGTTCTTC.